A single sample gave rise to the 32 T cell receptor beta chains below, sequenced in a study of T cell responses to AZD1222 COVID-19 vaccine. Libraries were prepared by immunoSEQ multiplex PCR; TCRdb keeps only in-frame clonotypes and omits some of them. This sample carries under 150,000 clones, roughly 89% of them seen once, and the ten largest clones take 11%. This specimen consisted of peripheral blood, obtained on day 0 of MenACWY control vaccination. The receptors stem from an adult in good health.

This chain connects TRBV9 to TRBJ2-1; 11 positions match TRBD2. Trimming at V came to 4 bases and at J to 7 bases, leaving 7 bases not matched to a gene. Germline loops: CDR1 SGDLS, CDR2 YYNGEE. CDR3 size: 15 residues. CDR3 amino acids: CASSPRLAGRNEQFF. The CDR3 DNA reads TGTGCCAGCAGCCCCCGACTAGCGGGAAGGAATGAGCAGTTCTTC.

The chain links TRBV7-8 to TRBJ1-1; D might be TRBD1 (5 bases). V lost 0 bases and J 2 bases, leaving 7 bases between the germline ends. CDR3 size: 14 residues. CDR1 is SGHVS, CDR2 FQNEAQ, per germline. The CDR3 sequence: CASSLARVNTEAFF. DNA of the CDR3: TGTGCCAGCAGCTTAGCCAGGGTAAACACTGAAGCTTTCTTT.

The chain employs TRBV11-2 and TRBJ2-5; D gene uncertain. V dropped 5 bases and J dropped 5 bases, with 9 bases sitting between them. Looked up from germline, CDR1 is SGHAT and CDR2 is FQNNGV. This CDR3 comprises 12 residues. CDR3 loop: CASSRLWETQYF. CDR3 DNA: TGTGCCAGCAGCCGTCTCTGGGAGACCCAGTACTTC.

The genes are TRBV2 and TRBJ2-1; 7 bases line up with TRBD2. Per the germline V gene, CDR1 is SNHLY and CDR2 is FYNNEI. Unmatched junction bases numbered 8, after V lost 5 bases and J lost 4 bases. The CDR3 spans 15 residues. CDR3 DNA: TGTGCCAGCAGTCTAGCGGAACTCCCTTACAATGAGCAGTTCTTC. Amino acid sequence: CASSLAELPYNEQFF. Using reference TRBV2 and TRBJ2-1 for the parts outside the CDR3, the full variable domain is EPEVTQTPSHQVTQMGQEVILRCVPISNHLYFYWYRQILGQKVEFLVSFYNNEISEKSEIFDDQFSVERPDGSNFTLKIRSTKLEDSAMYFCASSLAELPYNEQFFGPGTRLTVL.

The chain is built from TRBV3-1 (or the pseudogene TRBV3-2) and TRBJ1-3; D is undetermined. In germline, CDR1 is LGHDT, CDR2 YNNKEL (reference sequence). V shed 0 bases and J shed 4 bases, with 4 bases lying between them. The CDR3 totals 13 residues. Here the CDR3 reads CASSQESGNTIYF. The DNA for the CDR3 is TGTGCCAGCAGCCAAGAGTCCGGAAACACCATATATTTT.

The rearrangement uses TRBV10-2 and TRBJ2-7, with D tentatively TRBD2 (5 bases). This CDR3 spans 12 amino acids. The germline CDR1 and CDR2 sequences are WSHSY and SAAADI. Trimming removed 6 bases at V and 3 bases at J, with 9 bases between. CDR3 sequence reads: CASRDSGYEQYF. DNA of the CDR3: TGCGCCAGCAGGGACTCAGGCTACGAGCAGTACTTC.

This chain links TRBV7-2 with TRBJ2-3; D uncertain. The CDR3 contains 12 residues. V lost 2 bases to trimming and J lost 2 bases, with 2 bases between them. Germline CDR1 and CDR2: SGHTA and FQGNSA. CDR3 protein: CASSLFTDTQYF. Here the CDR3 DNA reads TGTGCCAGCAGCTTATTCACAGATACGCAGTATTTT. Using reference TRBV7-2 and TRBJ2-3 for the parts outside the CDR3, the full variable domain is GAGVSQSPSNKVTEKGKDVELRCDPISGHTALYWYRQSLGQGLEFLIYFQGNSAPDKSGLPSDRFSAERTGGSVSTLTIQRTQQEDSAVYLCASSLFTDTQYFGPGTRLTVL.

The chain uses TRBV5-4 and TRBJ2-7; TRBD2 might be the D (6 bases). V shed 0 bases and J shed 4 bases, with 17 bases lying between them. CDR3 length equals 16 residues. Looked up from germline, CDR1 is SGHNT and CDR2 is YYREEE (reference sequence). The CDR3 is CASSLGLGGITYEQYF. CDR3 DNA: TGTGCCAGCAGCTTGGGACTGGGGGGAATAACTTACGAGCAGTACTTC.

The chain carries TRBV11-2 and TRBJ1-5; a weak D match, TRBD1 (6 bases). The germline gives CDR1 SGHAT, CDR2 FQNNGV. The V end lost 4 bases, the J end lost 3 bases, and 13 bases lay between the germline ends. The CDR3 runs 15 residues. The CDR3 DNA reads TGTGCCAGCAGCTGGGGTGGACAGAACAATCAGCCCCAGCATTTT. Protein: CASSWGGQNNQPQHF.

This chain uses TRBV25-1 with TRBJ2-3; no clear D. Germline CDR1 MGHDK, CDR2 SYGVNS. CDR3 length: 13 amino acids. The germline V and J ends were trimmed by 0 bases and 6 bases, with 7 bases remaining between them. DNA for the CDR3: TGTGCCAGCAGTGAATATAGGACGGATACGCAGTATTTT. It yields the protein CASSEYRTDTQYF.

In this sample, this clone turned up a few times. As DNA, the CDR3 is TGCAGCGTTGACTTCCCTGGGGGAGGCGGTGGCTACACCTTC. Translated, it gives CSVDFPGGGGGYTF. J is TRBJ1-2 and V is TRBV29-1; D is possibly TRBD1 (5 bases). The CDR3 totals 14 residues. V gave up 3 bases and J gave up 7 bases, with 18 bases separating them. The germline gives CDR1 SQVTM, CDR2 ANQGSEA.

This sequence joins TRBV12-3 or TRBV12-4 and TRBJ1-5, with a tentative D call TRBD1 (5 bases). V was cut by 3 bases and J by 6 bases, with 9 bases left in between. This CDR3 has 13 residues. CDR3 amino acids: CASSFSTVQPQHF. In DNA form, the CDR3 reads TGTGCCAGCAGTTTTTCGACAGTTCAGCCCCAGCATTTT.

This clone was detected only a few times. This chain links TRBV19 with TRBJ2-3; 13 bases map to TRBD2. CDR3 length equals 15 residues. The trim removed 4 bases at V and 4 bases at J, leaving 2 bases unmatched. The germline CDR1 and CDR2 sequences are LNHDA and SQIVND (reference sequence). CDR3 coding DNA: TGTGCCAGTAGTAACGGACTAGCGGGAGCAGATACGCAGTATTTT. This encodes CASSNGLAGADTQYF. The complete variable domain, with remaining parts taken from reference TRBV19 and TRBJ2-3, reads DGGITQSPKYLFRKEGQNVTLSCEQNLNHDAMYWYRQDPGQGLRLIYYSQIVNDFQKGDIAEGYSVSREKKESFPLTVTSAQKNPTAFYLCASSNGLAGADTQYFGPGTRLTVL.

This clone is a singleton in its sample. The CDR3 here is CASSRGQGGGYTF. DNA of the CDR3: TGTGCCAGCAGCCGAGGACAGGGGGGAGGCTACACCTTC. The chain couples TRBV3-1 (or the pseudogene TRBV3-2) to TRBJ1-2; 10 bases agree with TRBD1. The CDR3 loop spans 13 amino acids. In germline, CDR1 is LGHDT, CDR2 YNNKEL (reference sequence). The J segment lost 8 bases and the V segment lost 4 bases, leaving 4 bases of the junction unmatched.

The chain couples TRBV7-9 to TRBJ2-7, with D uncertain. CDR1 is SEHNR and CDR2 is FQNEAQ in the germline V gene (reference sequence). V lost 5 bases to trimming and J lost 0 bases, with 11 bases between them. The CDR3 runs 14 residues. The CDR3 DNA is TGTGCCAGCAGCCAAGAGCGATCCTCCTACGAGCAGTACTTC. The encoded protein is CASSQERSSYEQYF.

V gene TRBV6-6 combines with J gene TRBJ1-1; D unclear. Germline V lookup: CDR1 MNHNY, CDR2 SVGAGI (reference sequence). The CDR3 spans 11 residues. V was shortened by 7 bases and J by 0 bases, with 3 bases between the two germline ends. DNA for the CDR3: TGTGCCAGCACGTTGAACACTGAAGCTTTCTTT. Its protein is CASTLNTEAFF.

The chain recombines TRBV5-1 with TRBJ2-7; 11 bases agree with TRBD2. CDR3 length: 16 residues. The J segment lost 2 bases and the V segment lost 2 bases, leaving 6 bases of the junction unmatched. The V gene's germline CDR1 is SGHRS and CDR2 YFSETQ. The CDR3 loop is CASSFRSLAGAYEQYF. The DNA of the CDR3 is TGCGCCAGCAGCTTTCGCTCACTAGCGGGAGCCTACGAGCAGTACTTC.

J is TRBJ2-2 and V is TRBV13; perhaps TRBD1 as D (6 bases). The CDR3 is 15 amino acids. V was clipped by 5 bases and J by 7 bases, with 17 bases between them. Germline loops: CDR1 PRHDT, CDR2 FYEKMQ (reference sequence). CDR3 nucleotides: TGTGCCAGCAGCCCCGGGACACCGGGCAACGGGGAGCTGTTTTTT. Amino acid sequence: CASSPGTPGNGELFF. The full variable domain, rest sourced from reference TRBV13 and TRBJ2-2, is AAGVIQSPRHLIKEKRETATLKCYPIPRHDTVYWYQQGPGQDPQFLISFYEKMQSDKGSIPDRFSAQQFSDYHSELNMSSLELGDSALYFCASSPGTPGNGELFFGEGSRLTVL.

The chain employs TRBV30 and TRBJ1-1; D remains unclear. Germline V gene sequence: CDR1 GTSNPN, CDR2 SVGIG (reference sequence). The CDR3 spans 13 residues. With 4 bases removed from V and 1 base from J, the gap between germline ends came to 10 bases. CDR3 sequence reads: CAWTVGGNTEAFF. CDR3 sequence (DNA): TGTGCCTGGACCGTGGGAGGGAACACTGAAGCTTTCTTT.

V and J are TRBV10-3 and TRBJ2-7; D perhaps matches TRBD2 (5 bases). CDR3 length: 16 residues. V lost 4 bases to trimming and J lost 1 base, with 17 bases between them. The germline gives CDR1 ENHRY, CDR2 SYGVKD. In DNA form, the CDR3 reads TGTGCCATCAGTGGTGGGAGTACTTCAAGTTCCTACGAGCAGTACTTC. This encodes CAISGGSTSSSYEQYF.

The rearrangement uses TRBV30 and TRBJ1-5, with D tentatively TRBD1 (5 bases). Germline CDR1 and CDR2: GTSNPN and SVGIG (reference sequence). Trimming removed 2 bases from V and 6 bases from J, with 8 bases in between. This CDR3 comprises 12 residues. Here the CDR3 DNA reads TGTGCCTGGAGTATGGGGGGTCAGCCCCAGCATTTT. Protein sequence: CAWSMGGQPQHF.

The chain recombines TRBV9 with TRBJ2-7; 8 bases fit TRBD1. Germline loops: CDR1 SGDLS, CDR2 YYNGEE. Germline trimming cut 3 bases from V and 1 base from J; bases unmatched to any gene: 0. This CDR3 comprises 13 residues. The CDR3 spells CASSGTGSYEQYF. DNA for the CDR3: TGTGCCAGCAGCGGGACAGGGTCCTACGAGCAGTACTTC.

This clone showed up just once. The V and J genes are TRBV9 and TRBJ2-3; the D gene is possibly TRBD1 (6 bases). The germline V gene encodes CDR1 SGDLS and CDR2 YYNGEE. The ends were cut back, 3 bases at V and 4 bases at J, with 18 bases in the middle. CDR3 length: 16 residues. CDR3 residues: CASSALGQIAADTQYF. CDR3 DNA: TGTGCCAGCAGCGCCCTCGGACAGATCGCGGCAGATACGCAGTATTTT.

Comments on this clone: The same CDR3 is also encoded by other DNA sequences in this sample. The chain recombines TRBV3-1 (or the pseudogene TRBV3-2) with TRBJ1-1; D uncertain. Germline CDR1 is LGHDT and CDR2 is YNNKEL (reference sequence). The CDR3 is 13 amino acids. V gave up 1 base and J gave up 1 base, with 4 bases separating them. CDR3 DNA: TGTGCCAGCAGCCAAGCGGGGAACACTGAAGCTTTCTTT. Translated: CASSQAGNTEAFF.

This chain joins TRBV7-9 and TRBJ2-3, with 7 positions matching TRBD2. CDR1 is SEHNR, CDR2 FQNEAQ, per germline (reference sequence). V shed 0 bases, J shed 3 bases, and the junction held 3 bases outside the gene matches. The CDR3 has 15 amino acids. The CDR3: CASSLAWGGTDTQYF. The CDR3 nucleotides are TGTGCCAGCAGCTTAGCGTGGGGGGGGACAGATACGCAGTATTTT.

This sequence joins TRBV4-3 and TRBJ2-5; 15 bases map to TRBD2. J lost 7 bases, V lost 4 bases, and 4 bases had no gene match. Per the germline V gene, CDR1 is LGHNA and CDR2 is YSLEER. This CDR3 region has 15 residues. The CDR3 reads CASSPGLAGGLTQYF. As DNA, the CDR3 is TGCGCCAGCAGCCCGGGACTAGCGGGAGGCCTGACCCAGTACTTC.

The chain carries TRBV7-8 and TRBJ1-5; 9 nucleotides agree with TRBD1. V dropped 6 bases and J dropped 6; count of bases not matched to a gene: 12. Germline values: CDR1 SGHVS, CDR2 FQNEAQ. CDR3 length: 16 amino acids. CDR3 coding DNA: TGTGCCAGCAGTCGAGACTACAGGGGGCGAGGTCAGCCCCAGCATTTT. It yields the protein CASSRDYRGRGQPQHF.

The chain combines TRBV2 with TRBJ2-4; TRBD2 matches at 11 bases. The CDR3 is 14 amino acids. Per the germline V gene, CDR1 is SNHLY and CDR2 is FYNNEI. V gave up 7 bases and J gave up 3 bases; unmatched junction bases: 2. The CDR3 protein is CASILAGGKNIQYF. The CDR3 DNA reads TGTGCCAGCATTCTAGCGGGGGGCAAAAACATTCAGTACTTC. Full variable domain (missing parts from reference TRBV2 and TRBJ2-4): EPEVTQTPSHQVTQMGQEVILRCVPISNHLYFYWYRQILGQKVEFLVSFYNNEISEKSEIFDDQFSVERPDGSNFTLKIRSTKLEDSAMYFCASILAGGKNIQYFGAGTRLSVL.

V gene TRBV9 combines with J gene TRBJ2-5; a possible D gene is TRBD1 (6 bases). The CDR3 is 14 residues long. Trimming shortened V by 3 bases and J by 4 bases, and 13 bases separated the two germline ends. Per the germline V gene, CDR1 is SGDLS and CDR2 is YYNGEE. CDR3 residues: CASSEYGQSETQYF. In DNA form, the CDR3 reads TGTGCCAGCAGCGAGTACGGACAGTCAGAGACCCAGTACTTC.

This chain joins TRBV27 and TRBJ1-4; a weak D match, TRBD1 (5 bases). CDR1 and CDR2 from the germline V gene are MNHEY and SMNVEV (reference sequence). The V and J ends lost 6 bases and 8 bases respectively, with 16 bases between them. This CDR3 is built from 14 residues. CDR3 DNA sequence: TGTGCCAGCAGCTCAAAGGGGTTGGACGAAAAACTGTTTTTT. Protein: CASSSKGLDEKLFF.

This clone was recorded a few times. The chain carries TRBV6-5 and TRBJ1-5; possibly TRBD1 for D (5 bases). The germline gives CDR1 MNHEY, CDR2 SVGAGI. The CDR3 sequence is 15 residues long. V lost 9 bases and J lost 4, with 19 bases in between. Here the CDR3 DNA reads TGTGCCAGTCACTTCAGGGTCAGCCCAAATCAGCCCCAGCATTTT. The encoded protein is CASHFRVSPNQPQHF.

This clone is a singleton in its sample. The rearrangement uses TRBV11-1 and TRBJ1-6, with TRBD1 identical over 10 bases. This CDR3 comprises 14 residues. V lost 4 bases, J lost 9 bases, and 3 bases stayed unmatched. Germline V gene sequence: CDR1 SGHAT, CDR2 FQDESV (reference sequence). The DNA of the CDR3 is TGTGCCAGCAGCTCGGGACAGGGGAGTTCACCCCTCCACTTT. It encodes CASSSGQGSSPLHF.